This T cell receptor beta chain was identified during a study of blood T cell repertoires in COVID-19. Whole-study context: From the United States, Italy and Spain came samples of acute and convalescent COVID-19.

It was during active infection that Seattle patients were enrolled and then longitudinally followed. V was shortened by 5 bases and J by 0 bases, with 17 bases between the two germline ends. The CDR3 is 17 residues long. CDR1 and CDR2 (germline): MNHEY, SMNVEV (reference sequence). Profiling relied on immunoSEQ multiplex PCR, and the TCRdb table lists in-frame clones only, not all of them. The table records roughly 230,000 clones, approximately 81% of them present only once. The material sequenced was peripheral blood. This receptor was obtained from a woman of 80 years or more with COVID-19, enrolled during active disease. The chain recombines TRBV27 with TRBJ1-5; tentative D call: TRBD1 (6 bases). In DNA form, the CDR3 reads TGTGCCAGCAGTCCGCAGGGGAGCCTGGGTAGCAATCAGCCCCAGCATTTT. It translates to CASSPQGSLGSNQPQHF.